Below are 10 T cell receptor beta chains sequenced from a single sample in a study of human T cells and chemical hapten exposure. TCRdb recomputed calls from the RACE reads with MiXCR, one row per CDR3 protein. The sample holds fewer than 45,000 distinct CDR3 sequences, less than 15% seen once. Noted time point: pre-sensitization, week 0. Treatment defined: therapeutic diphenylcyclopropenone sensitization with weekly scalp DPC. Unfractionated whole blood was the source from which total RNA was extracted. Specimen: whole blood, collected in connection with sensitization to the hapten diphenylcyclopropenone (DPC). These receptors came from a woman aged 40 to 50 with alopecia areata. Some clones in this sample may be carry-over from other donors' samples.

This clonotype was counted only a few times. In DNA, the CDR3 is TGCAGCGTTGTTAAGGTTTCCAGCACAGATACGCAGTATTTT. It is translated as CSVVKVSSTDTQYF. The chain combines TRBV29-1 with TRBJ2-3; unclear D gene. V was clipped by 4 bases and J by 0 bases, with 11 bases between them. Per germline, CDR1 SQVTM and CDR2 ANQGSEA. The CDR3 runs 14 residues.

This clonotype was counted ten times or more. The J gene is TRBJ2-7, the V gene TRBV7-2, with D perhaps TRBD2 (6 bases). Germline CDR1 reads SGHTA; CDR2 reads FQGNSA. V gave up 5 bases and J gave up 13 bases, with 27 bases separating them. The CDR3 is 15 amino acids. The DNA of the CDR3 is TGTGCCAGCAGCCCCCGGGGACTTAGCTCCCCTCGACCCTACTTC. This encodes CASSPRGLSSPRPYF.

This clonotype was counted ten times or more. V is TRBV5-4 and J is TRBJ2-5; D may match TRBD1 or TRBD2 (7 bases each). The CDR3 extends over 15 amino acids. Germline CDR1 reads SGHNT; CDR2 reads YYREEE (reference sequence). The V end lost 4 bases, the J end lost 2 bases, and 15 bases lay between the germline ends. The CDR3 loop is CASSPQGGVQETQYF. CDR3 DNA: TGTGCCAGCAGCCCCCAGGGGGGGGTTCAAGAGACCCAGTACTTC.

At least ten counts were recorded for this clonotype. CDR3 coding DNA: TGTGCCAGCAGTTTGACAGGGAGCTATGGCTACACCTTC. This gives the protein CASSLTGSYGYTF. The chain has TRBV2 and TRBJ1-2; TRBD1 agrees at 7 bases. V gave up 5 bases and J gave up 4 bases; unmatched junction bases: 4. The CDR3 runs to 13 residues. The germline CDR1 and CDR2 sequences are SNHLY and FYNNEI.

The genes are TRBV28 and TRBJ1-5; D possibly corresponds to TRBD1 (6 bases). Trimming left V 7 bases short and J 6 bases short, with 13 bases between. CDR1 and CDR2 (germline): MDHEN, SYDVKM. The CDR3 runs 13 residues. CDR3 residues: CASTWGASQPQHF. CDR3 coding DNA: TGTGCCAGCACCTGGGGGGCCAGTCAGCCCCAGCATTTT.

In its sample, this clonotype was seen many times. The chain recombines TRBV2 with TRBJ1-1, with a possible D match to TRBD1 (5 bases). Germline loops: CDR1 SNHLY, CDR2 FYNNEI. The CDR3 is 15 amino acids. V was trimmed by 5 bases and J by 1 base, leaving 14 bases between them. The CDR3 is CASSSPGLQNTEAFF. Written as DNA, the CDR3 is TGTGCCAGCAGTAGCCCGGGACTTCAGAACACTGAAGCTTTCTTT.

There are many counts of this clonotype. The genes are TRBV3-1 and TRBJ1-1; D gene uncertain. Deletions cut 1 base from V and 2 bases from J, with 17 bases between. Germline CDR1 and CDR2: LGHDT and YNNKEL (reference sequence). The CDR3 length is 17 residues. The CDR3 sequence: CASSQGVGREKNTEAFF. As DNA, the CDR3 is TGTGCCAGCAGCCAAGGGGTAGGACGAGAGAAAAACACTGAAGCTTTCTTT.

This clonotype was seen a few times. The chain employs TRBV6-1 and TRBJ2-3, with D perhaps assigned TRBD1 or TRBD2 (5 bases each). Germline V gene data show CDR1 as MNHNS and CDR2 as SASEGT. The CDR3 is made up of 15 amino acids. V lost 2 bases, J lost 2 bases, and 11 bases lay in between. The CDR3 nucleotides are TGTGCCAGCAGTGAACGGACGGGGCCCACAGATACGCAGTATTTT. Its translation is CASSERTGPTDTQYF.

This clonotype showed up many times. The chain employs TRBV18 and TRBJ1-3; no definite D call. The germline V and J ends were trimmed by 2 bases and 0 bases, with 8 bases remaining between them. CDR1 and CDR2 (germline): KGHSH, LQKENI. CDR3 size: 15 residues. This CDR3 reads CASSPTQSSGNTIYF. The DNA of the CDR3 is TGTGCCAGCTCACCAACGCAATCCTCTGGAAACACCATATATTTT.

This chain links TRBV3-1 with TRBJ2-7, with D possibly being TRBD2 (6 bases). CDR3 length: 13 residues. V lost 3 bases and J lost 9, with 15 bases in between. Germline-derived CDR1 and CDR2 are LGHDT and YNNKEL (reference sequence). The CDR3 is CASSQGDSTGQYF. As DNA, the CDR3 is TGTGCCAGCAGCCAGGGGGACTCCACGGGGCAGTACTTC.